The 10 T cell receptor beta chains below were found in one sample sequenced in a study of T cells in localized non-small cell lung cancer (dated by TCRdb to 2019 to 2021). Libraries were made using the immunoSEQ multiplex PCR assay. TCRdb provides this immuneACCESS table in a form limited to in-frame rearrangements. Some clones are lacking; in checked studies, under half of them reflect an unresolved V gene, and why the rest are absent is not known. The sample table contains tens of thousands of clones; only one count was recorded for 87% of them. The ten top clones hold more than 7% of the sample. The sample in question was peripheral blood, obtained before any cancer treatment. These receptors all come from a woman aged 35 to 75 with stage I lung adenocarcinoma.

The chain couples TRBV7-2 to TRBJ2-7; 8 positions agree with TRBD1. V was pared by 5 bases and J by 6 bases, with 6 bases of the junction left unmatched. The germline CDR1 and CDR2 sequences are SGHTA and FQGNSA. The CDR3 sequence is 13 residues long. CDR3 bases: TGTGCCAGCAGCCGATGGACAGGGTTCGAGCAGTACTTC. Protein sequence: CASSRWTGFEQYF.

The rearrangement links TRBV11-3 to TRBJ1-1; 7 nucleotides align to TRBD1. CDR3 length: 16 amino acids. The trim removed 1 base at V and 0 bases at J, leaving 5 bases unmatched. CDR1 is SGHNT, CDR2 YENEEA, per germline. The CDR3 nucleotides read TGTGCCAGCAGCTTAGGGGGACAGCTAATGAACACTGAAGCTTTCTTT. It encodes CASSLGGQLMNTEAFF.

The J gene is TRBJ2-2, the V gene TRBV6-4; D remains ambiguous. V lost 5 bases, J lost 2 bases, and 9 bases lay in between. The CDR3 is 14 amino acids. The germline gives CDR1 MRHNA, CDR2 SNTAGT. The CDR3 reads CASSLGLNTGELFF. CDR3 bases: TGTGCCAGCAGTCTAGGGCTTAACACCGGGGAGCTGTTTTTT.

The J gene is TRBJ1-1, the V gene TRBV6-1, with 10 bases matching TRBD1. The V and J ends lost 6 bases and 4 bases, in that order; junction bases with no gene match: 2. CDR1 and CDR2 (germline): MNHNS, SASEGT. The CDR3 is 13 residues long. The CDR3 is CASRGQGPTEAFF. CDR3 bases: TGTGCCAGCAGGGGACAGGGGCCCACTGAAGCTTTCTTT.

V is TRBV5-1 and J is TRBJ1-2; TRBD1 agrees at 8 bases. CDR3 length: 14 amino acids. The J segment lost 6 bases and the V segment lost 4 bases, leaving 8 bases of the junction unmatched. Germline V gives CDR1 SGHRS, CDR2 YFSETQ. CDR3 in amino acids: CASSPGQGANGYTF. CDR3 DNA: TGCGCCAGCAGCCCAGGACAGGGTGCGAATGGCTACACCTTC.

The rearrangement joins TRBV2 to TRBJ1-1; 10 nucleotides align to TRBD1. V lost 5 bases and J lost 1; bases outside the gene matches: 7. The CDR3 sequence is 16 residues long. CDR1 SNHLY and CDR2 FYNNEI come from the germline V gene. CDR3 sequence (DNA): TGTGCCAGCAGTCACACCCGACAGGGGGCGAACACTGAAGCTTTCTTT. This gives the protein CASSHTRQGANTEAFF.

The genes are TRBV29-1 and TRBJ2-5; D is unclear. The germline V and J ends were trimmed by 1 base and 3 bases, with 12 bases remaining between them. Germline loops: CDR1 SQVTM, CDR2 ANQGSEA. This CDR3 is built from 14 residues. CDR3 in amino acids: CSVEGLGSKETQYF. CDR3 DNA: TGCAGCGTTGAAGGCCTTGGCAGCAAAGAGACCCAGTACTTC.

The rearrangement joins TRBV9 to TRBJ2-4, with D maybe TRBD2 (5 bases). Germline CDR1 SGDLS, CDR2 YYNGEE. V was pared by 0 bases and J by 6 bases, with 16 bases between. This CDR3 has 16 residues. The CDR3 sequence: CASSVGMGANGNIQYF. The CDR3, as DNA: TGTGCCAGCAGCGTAGGGATGGGAGCCAATGGAAACATTCAGTACTTC.

This chain uses TRBV28 with TRBJ2-1; TRBD1 aligns across 7 bases. J gave up 8 bases and V 6 bases, and 7 bases lay outside the gene matches. The CDR3 totals 13 residues. Germline V gives CDR1 MDHEN, CDR2 SYDVKM. The CDR3 reads CASREKGGDEQFF. CDR3 nucleotides: TGTGCCAGCAGGGAAAAAGGGGGCGATGAGCAGTTCTTC.

The V and J genes are TRBV2 and TRBJ1-1; D gene unclear. V was trimmed by 5 bases and J by 1 base, leaving 8 bases between them. The CDR3 extends over 13 amino acids. Looked up from germline, CDR1 is SNHLY and CDR2 is FYNNEI. CDR3 protein: CASSSQKNTEAFF. In DNA, the CDR3 is TGTGCCAGCAGTTCTCAGAAGAACACTGAAGCTTTCTTT.